Listed below are T cell receptor beta chains from one sample, sequenced in a study of sequential checkpoint blockade in melanoma. Here immunoSEQ multiplex PCR was the method, and the copy in TCRdb shows in-frame clones only, minus some. The repertoire holds approximately 17,000 clones, with more than 85% as singletons. The input for sequencing was CD8+ T cells sorted from blood (inferred from file names), taken from a patient given nivolumab and ipilimumab in sequence. The receptors were gathered from a human donor with melanoma. The CDR3 runs from the conserved cysteine through the conserved F or W. A D gene is named only where the DNA matches it firmly. Some rows mark clone size as missing; the rest say once, few, many or name a class of expanded clone.

NA TRBJ1-4 TRBV28 NA CASSEGGPNEKLFF TGTGCCAGCAGCGAGGGGGGGCCTAATGAAAAACTGTTTTTT
NA TRBJ1-5 TRBV15 NA CATSRDKRQPQHF TGTGCCACCAGCAGAGATAAGAGACAGCCCCAGCATTTT
once TRBJ2-7 TRBV7-9 TRBD1 CASSLADRGNDEQYF TGTGCCAGCAGCTTAGCGGACAGGGGTAATGACGAGCAGTACTTC
NA TRBJ2-7 TRBV28 NA CASSLSHEQYF TGTGCCAGCAGTTTGAGCCACGAGCAGTACTTC
NA TRBJ1-2 TRBV7-9 NA CASSLIGGGFASIPYGYTF TGTGCCAGCAGCCTCATCGGTGGCGGATTTGCTTCGATCCCCTATGGCTACACCTTC
NA TRBJ2-7 TRBV9 TRBD1 CASSTGTGAPEQYF TGTGCCAGCAGTACGGGGACAGGGGCGCCCGAGCAGTACTTC
once TRBJ1-2 TRBV15 NA CAISGTPNYGYTF TGTGCCATTTCCGGGACACCTAACTATGGCTACACCTTC
once TRBJ1-6 TRBV11-1 NA CASSFGGELASPLHF TGTGCCAGCAGCTTCGGTGGGGAGTTGGCTTCACCCCTCCACTTT
NA TRBJ1-2 TRBV6-1 NA CASNFLADSYGYTF TGTGCCAGCAATTTCCTAGCCGATTCCTATGGCTACACCTTC
NA TRBJ1-3 TRBV9 NA CASSPQEGRNTIYF TGTGCCAGCAGCCCCCAGGAGGGGCGAAACACCATATATTTT
NA TRBJ1-5 TRBV28 TRBD1 CASSSRDRPEQPQHF TGTGCCAGCAGTTCCCGGGACAGACCTGAACAGCCCCAGCATTTT
once TRBJ1-2 TRBV30 TRBD1 CAWFPGQVAGYTF TGTGCCTGGTTTCCGGGACAGGTAGCCGGCTACACCTTC
NA TRBJ2-1 TRBV6-5 TRBD2 CASSYSTGSGGNEQFF TGTGCCAGCAGTTACTCGACCGGGAGCGGGGGCAATGAGCAGTTCTTC
NA TRBJ1-1 TRBV9 NA CASSVVMWGPEAFF TGTGCCAGCAGCGTAGTAATGTGGGGGCCTGAAGCTTTCTTT
NA TRBJ1-1 TRBV29-1 TRBD1 CSVEAGGSRTEAFF TGCAGCGTTGAAGCAGGGGGCAGCAGGACTGAAGCTTTCTTT
few TRBJ2-2 TRBV28 NA CASSFRGTGELFF TGTGCCAGCAGTTTCAGGGGCACCGGGGAGCTGTTTTTT
NA TRBJ1-2 TRBV5-1 TRBD1 CASSTHPGQGDYGYTF TGCGCCAGCAGCACCCATCCGGGACAGGGCGACTATGGCTACACCTTC
NA TRBJ1-2 TRBV27 NA CASGSNSGDNTFYGYTF TGTGCCAGCGGGTCAAATTCAGGGGACAATACGTTCTATGGCTACACCTTC
NA TRBJ1-5 TRBV19 TRBD1 CASSIGDRLWSNQPQHF TGTGCCAGTAGTATAGGGGACAGACTATGGAGCAATCAGCCCCAGCATTTT
NA TRBJ1-2 TRBV29-1 TRBD1 CSIRQGVYGYTF TGCAGCATAAGACAGGGGGTCTATGGCTACACCTTC